This T cell receptor (beta chain) is drawn from a study of CDR3 diversity in severe acne. In its sample, this clonotype was seen once. Because it lacks the conserved phenylalanine or tryptophan at the end, this CDR3 is likely a read error. TCRdb itself ran the PCR reads through MiXCR, one entry per CDR3 protein. The sample includes about 98,000 distinct CDR3 sequences, 45% to 60% of them seen just once. Germline assignment: CDR1 MNHEY and CDR2 SVGAGI. V lost 1 base and J lost 5; bases outside the gene matches: 2. The CDR3 loop spans 14 amino acids. The sample comprised blood. The sequence came from a male donor with acne. The V gene is TRBV6-5, the J gene TRBJ2-1; TRBD2 aligns across 7 bases. This chain's CDR3 is CASSYYTSDNEQFS. In DNA form, the CDR3 reads TGTGCCAGCAGTTACTACACTAGCGACAATGAGCAGTTCTCC.